These 23 T cell receptor beta chains originate from one sample sequenced in a study of shared clonotypes between healthy human individuals. Profiling relied on immunoSEQ multiplex PCR, and the TCRdb table lists in-frame clones only, not all of them. Of approximately 2.3 million clones listed, 93% were seen once; the top ten hold around 0.4%. The sequenced material came from naive CD4+ T cells from PBMCs. Subset noted: CD45RA+ positively selected. These receptors were obtained from a man in his late teens or twenties in good health. Some clones in this sample may be carry-over from other donors' samples.

The chain links TRBV5-1 to TRBJ1-1; 9 bases align to TRBD1. V was clipped by 5 bases and J by 8 bases; unmatched bases: 13. The CDR3 is 15 amino acids. Germline CDR1 is SGHRS and CDR2 is YFSETQ. The CDR3 loop reads CASSKQGAPEQEAFF. Written as DNA, the CDR3 is TGCGCCAGCAGTAAACAGGGGGCACCCGAACAGGAAGCTTTCTTT.

The chain couples TRBV18 to TRBJ1-1; a weak D match, TRBD1 (5 bases). The CDR3 runs to 16 residues. V was cut by 3 bases and J by 5 bases, with 19 bases left in between. Germline CDR1 reads KGHSH; CDR2 reads LQKENI. CDR3 nucleotides: TGTGCCAGCTCACCTAGCGGGGGGTACACCGGGACTGAAGCTTTCTTT. Translated: CASSPSGGYTGTEAFF.

This clone was seen a single time. This sequence joins TRBV7-2 and TRBJ1-4; D is unclear. The CDR3 runs 15 residues. The germline gives CDR1 SGHTA, CDR2 FQGNSA. V was trimmed by 0 bases and J by 3 bases, leaving 8 bases between them. CDR3 sequence (DNA): TGTGCCAGCAGCTTAGCCCGTTGGGCTAATGAAAAACTGTTTTTT. Encoded protein: CASSLARWANEKLFF.

This chain joins TRBV11-3 and TRBJ2-3; D remains unclear. From germline, CDR1 is SGHNT and CDR2 YENEEA. The V end was cut by 5 bases, the J end by 4 bases, with 16 bases between. The CDR3 consists of 15 residues. The CDR3 DNA follows: TGTGCCAGCAGCCCGAGGTTGGGCAGTCCAGATACGCAGTATTTT. This gives the protein CASSPRLGSPDTQYF. Variable domain in full (rest from reference TRBV11-3 and TRBJ2-3): EAGVVQSPRYKIIEKKQPVAFWCNPISGHNTLYWYLQNLGQGPELLIRYENEEAVDDSQLPKDRFSAERLKGVDSTLKIQPAELGDSAVYLCASSPRLGSPDTQYFGPGTRLTVL.

The gene calls are TRBV9 and TRBJ2-5, with TRBD1 identical over 8 bases. CDR1 is SGDLS, CDR2 YYNGEE, per germline. The CDR3 covers 17 residues. V was clipped by 4 bases and J by 1 base; unmatched bases: 12. CDR3 DNA: TGTGCCAGCAGCTCCCGACCCGGGACAGGAGTCCAAGAGACCCAGTACTTC. Encoded protein: CASSSRPGTGVQETQYF.

The chain carries TRBV5-4 and TRBJ1-1; a possible D gene is TRBD1 (6 bases). Trimming shortened V by 0 bases and J by 1 base, and 16 bases separated the two germline ends. This CDR3 contains 17 residues. The germline CDR1 and CDR2 sequences are SGHNT and YYREEE (reference sequence). In DNA form, the CDR3 reads TGTGCCAGCAGCTTGGTGGGACACGCAGGTCGGAACACTGAAGCTTTCTTT. Translation gives CASSLVGHAGRNTEAFF.

This clone came up once. The chain employs TRBV4-2 and TRBJ1-3; maybe TRBD1 (5 bases). Germline lookup yields CDR1 LGHNA and CDR2 YNFKEQ. The CDR3 consists of 14 residues. Trimming left V 4 bases short and J 3 bases short, with 10 bases between. The CDR3 protein is CASSPMTVGNTIYF. The DNA for the CDR3 is TGTGCCAGCAGCCCGATGACAGTTGGAAACACCATATATTTT.

The chain recombines TRBV29-1 with TRBJ2-7, with TRBD1 matching 10 bases. V shed 7 bases and J 7 bases; nucleotides not matched to a gene: 13. Germline V gene lookup returns CDR1 SQVTM and CDR2 ANQGSEA. The CDR3 totals 14 residues. In DNA form, the CDR3 reads TGCAGCGCCGCCCGGGACAGGGGATATGGGGAGCAGTACTTC. It yields the protein CSAARDRGYGEQYF.

The genes are TRBV19 and TRBJ2-1; D perhaps matches TRBD1 (5 bases). Trimming stripped 5 bases from V and 5 bases from J, with 16 bases between. The CDR3 loop spans 15 amino acids. Germline V gives CDR1 LNHDA, CDR2 SQIVND (reference sequence). The DNA for the CDR3 is TGTGCCAGTAGTGGGGTGGGTCTAGGGGACAATGAGCAGTTCTTC. Its translation is CASSGVGLGDNEQFF.

About this clone: Other nucleotide sequences from this sample produce the same CDR3. The chain has TRBV18 and TRBJ2-5; possible D gene TRBD2, 5 bases. V was clipped by 3 bases and J by 4 bases, with 12 bases between them. The CDR3 runs 14 residues. In germline, CDR1 is KGHSH, CDR2 LQKENI. CDR3: CASSPPRGSETQYF. Written as DNA, the CDR3 is TGTGCCAGCTCACCCCCGCGAGGGTCAGAGACCCAGTACTTC.

The chain is built from TRBV18 and TRBJ2-7; 11 bases align to TRBD1. Unmatched junction bases numbered 12, after V lost 2 bases and J lost 0 bases. Germline CDR1 is KGHSH and CDR2 is LQKENI. The CDR3 contains 19 residues. Here the CDR3 DNA reads TGTGCCAGCTCACCAAGAGGGACAGGGGGTGACCTTCTCTCCTACGAGCAGTACTTC. This gives the protein CASSPRGTGGDLLSYEQYF. Looking up the rest from reference TRBV18 and TRBJ2-7 gives the full variable domain: NAGVMQNPRHLVRRRGQEARLRCSPMKGHSHVYWYRQLPEEGLKFMVYLQKENIIDESGMPKERFSAEFPKEGPSILRIQQVVRGDSAAYFCASSPRGTGGDLLSYEQYFGPGTRLTVT.

The genes are TRBV19 and TRBJ2-1, with 7 bases identical to TRBD2. The CDR3 is 14 residues long. Unmatched junction bases numbered 8, after V lost 8 bases and J lost 4 bases. Germline lookup yields CDR1 LNHDA and CDR2 SQIVND (reference sequence). The DNA of the CDR3 is TGTGCCAGTTCCCCGAGCGGGGATTACAATGAGCAGTTCTTC. Protein: CASSPSGDYNEQFF.

This chain connects TRBV6-5 to TRBJ2-1, with D perhaps TRBD2 (7 bases). Germline CDR1 and CDR2: MNHEY and SVGAGI. V lost 8 bases and J lost 8, with 19 bases in between. This CDR3 has 14 amino acids. The DNA for the CDR3 is TGTGCCAGCTCCCCCACGGGGGGCGTAGATGAGCAGTTCTTC. Protein product: CASSPTGGVDEQFF.

As concerns this clone: This CDR3 is also generated by other DNA sequences in the sample. J is TRBJ2-2 and V is TRBV18; D gene unclear. The CDR3 is 13 amino acids. Germline values: CDR1 KGHSH, CDR2 LQKENI. Trimming took off 0 bases at V and 4 bases at J, with 3 bases between the two ends. The CDR3 nucleotides are TGTGCCAGCTCACCACCGAGCACCGGGGAGCTGTTTTTT. This sequence encodes CASSPPSTGELFF. The full variable domain, with the rest looked up from reference TRBV18 and TRBJ2-2, is NAGVMQNPRHLVRRRGQEARLRCSPMKGHSHVYWYRQLPEEGLKFMVYLQKENIIDESGMPKERFSAEFPKEGPSILRIQQVVRGDSAAYFCASSPPSTGELFFGEGSRLTVL.

This clone was recorded once. The sample holds other DNA sequences that translate to the same CDR3. In DNA, the CDR3 is TGCGCCAGCAGCCTACAGGGGGCAGAGACCCAGTACTTC. The encoded protein is CASSLQGAETQYF. The chain has TRBV5-1 and TRBJ2-5; 9 positions match TRBD1. There are 13 residues in the CDR3. With 4 bases clipped from V and 4 bases from J, the junction kept 2 bases outside the gene matches. Per the germline V gene, CDR1 is SGHRS and CDR2 is YFSETQ.

Concerning this clone: Different DNA sequences within this sample yield the same CDR3. This chain links TRBV7-3 with TRBJ2-2; TRBD2 is a possible D gene (5 bases). The CDR3 is 14 amino acids. V lost 0 bases and J 5 bases, leaving 7 bases between the germline ends. CDR1 and CDR2 (germline): SGHTA, FQGTGA. CDR3 nucleotide sequence: TGTGCCAGCAGCTTAACCGGGGTGACCGGGGAGCTGTTTTTT. Residues: CASSLTGVTGELFF.

The chain is built from TRBV27 and TRBJ1-1; no clear D. This CDR3 has 16 residues. V lost 3 bases and J lost 0, with 14 bases in between. Germline assignment: CDR1 MNHEY and CDR2 SMNVEV (reference sequence). The CDR3: CASSFKPLFMNTEAFF. Here the CDR3 DNA reads TGTGCCAGCAGTTTTAAGCCTTTGTTCATGAACACTGAAGCTTTCTTT.

V usage is TRBV4-1 and J usage is TRBJ1-5; 8 bases fit TRBD1. In germline, CDR1 is MGHRA, CDR2 YSYEKL. The CDR3 runs 16 residues. V dropped 5 bases and J dropped 4; count of bases not matched to a gene: 10. CDR3 DNA: TGCGCCAGCAGCTCCTGGCCAGGGGGCGAGAATCAGCCCCAGCATTTT. This translates into CASSSWPGGENQPQHF.

The V gene is TRBV5-4, the J gene TRBJ1-2; D not resolved. V was trimmed by 0 bases and J by 3 bases, leaving 9 bases between them. Germline CDR1 is SGHNT and CDR2 is YYREEE (reference sequence). The CDR3 is made up of 14 amino acids. CDR3 sequence reads: CASSLVASDYGYTF. DNA for the CDR3: TGTGCCAGCAGCTTGGTAGCCTCTGACTATGGCTACACCTTC.

This chain connects TRBV18 to TRBJ1-1; D perhaps matches TRBD1 (5 bases). The V and J ends lost 5 bases and 0 bases respectively, with 13 bases between them. Per germline, CDR1 KGHSH and CDR2 LQKENI. The CDR3 is 15 amino acids. The CDR3 protein is CASSAAATVNTEAFF. For the CDR3, the DNA is TGTGCCAGCTCAGCGGCAGCGACAGTGAACACTGAAGCTTTCTTT.

CDR3 coding DNA: TGTGCCAGCTCCCGGGGATCTCACTACGAGCAGTACTTC. It encodes CASSRGSHYEQYF. This chain links TRBV27 with TRBJ2-7, with a weak D call TRBD2 (5 bases). V gave up 8 bases and J gave up 3 bases, with 14 bases separating them. The CDR3 runs 13 residues. Germline CDR1 is MNHEY and CDR2 is SMNVEV (reference sequence).

As for this clone: The same CDR3 can be traced to other DNA sequences in this sample. The gene calls are TRBV7-9 and TRBJ2-1; the D gene is possibly TRBD2 (5 bases). Germline CDR1 is SEHNR and CDR2 is FQNEAQ (reference sequence). With 1 base removed from V and 1 base from J, the gap between germline ends came to 8 bases. The CDR3 spans 15 residues. CDR3 DNA: TGTGCCAGCAGCTTAGATCGGGGTTCCTACAATGAGCAGTTCTTC. This codes for CASSLDRGSYNEQFF.

This clone was detected only once. V is TRBV27 and J is TRBJ2-2; TRBD1 agrees at 8 bases. Trimming at V came to 5 bases and at J to 0 bases, leaving 8 bases not matched to a gene. The V gene's germline CDR1 is MNHEY and CDR2 SMNVEV (reference sequence). The CDR3 runs 17 residues. In DNA form, the CDR3 reads TGTGCCAGCAGTCCCCGGGCAGGGGGCGCGAACACCGGGGAGCTGTTTTTT. As protein: CASSPRAGGANTGELFF.